This TCR beta chain came from a study of T cell repertoires in cytomegalovirus infection. Whole-study context: Public signatures in TCR beta pointed to CMV infection and matching HLA type. Study results and caveats: Carriers of CMV and the relevant HLA type were discriminated by public TCR beta frequency. There were HLA-C-restricted CMV-specific TCR beta clonotypes dominating the ex vivo response.

About this clonotype: Its antigen is still unknown.

The CDR3 contains 13 residues. The V gene's germline CDR1 is SGHVS and CDR2 FQNEAQ. V lost 2 bases, J lost 8 bases, and 10 bases lay in between. TCRdb fed the reads into MiXCR, producing one record per CDR3 protein. Of about 55,000 distinct CDR3 sequences listed, roughly 20% are singletons. The sequencing used CD8+ T cells from cultured PBMCs, collected from culture after CMV antigen stimulation. This sequence joins TRBV7-8 and TRBJ2-1; a weak D match, TRBD2 (6 bases). This receptor was identified in a human donor in good health (CMV status not recorded). Some clones in this sample may be carry-over from other donors' samples. The chain's CDR3 is CASSLTGDDEQFF. Written as DNA, the CDR3 is TGTGCCAGCAGCTTAACGGGGGATGATGAGCAGTTCTTC.